The sequence of this T cell receptor beta chain was determined in a study of blood T cell repertoires in COVID-19. The wider study: Whether acute or convalescent, the COVID-19 samples came from the United States, Italy and Spain.

Trimming took 3 bases from V and 0 from J, leaving 15 bases between them. The CDR3 has 16 amino acids. CDR1 is SGDLS, CDR2 YYNGEE, per germline. Per the original data handling: Estimation of nucleated cell counts relied on the amplification of reference gene primers. Assay used: immunoSEQ multiplex PCR; TCRdb lists only in-frame clones, some missing. V and J calls and clone size follow that table, whereas D and trimming were derived from the DNA. The sample has about 97,000 clones, more than 75% seen once; the top ten hold about 20%. V is TRBV9 and J is TRBJ2-5; D perhaps matches TRBD2 (5 bases). This receptor was identified in a human donor in a cohort sampled during active COVID-19. The sequenced material came from peripheral blood. This chain's CDR3 is CASSASSGTHQETQYF. CDR3 in DNA: TGTGCCAGCAGCGCCTCATCGGGAACCCACCAAGAGACCCAGTACTTC.